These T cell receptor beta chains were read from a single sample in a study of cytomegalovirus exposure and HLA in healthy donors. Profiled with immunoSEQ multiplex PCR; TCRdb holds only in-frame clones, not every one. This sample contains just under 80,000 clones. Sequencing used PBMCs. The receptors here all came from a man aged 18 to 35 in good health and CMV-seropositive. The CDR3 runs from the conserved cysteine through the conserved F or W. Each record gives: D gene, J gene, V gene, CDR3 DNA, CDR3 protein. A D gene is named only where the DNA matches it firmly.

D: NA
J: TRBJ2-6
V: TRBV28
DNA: TGTGCCAGCACCGTCGGGGGTTCTGGGGCCAACGTCCTGACTTTC
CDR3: CASTVGGSGANVLTF

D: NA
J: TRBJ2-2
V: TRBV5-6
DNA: TGTGCCAGCAGCTTGGGGACAGCGAACACCGGGGAGCTGTTTTTT
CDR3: CASSLGTANTGELFF

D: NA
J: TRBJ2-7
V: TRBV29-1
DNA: TGCAGCGTTGGGGGGGGGCGCGAGCAGTACTTC
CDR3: CSVGGGREQYF

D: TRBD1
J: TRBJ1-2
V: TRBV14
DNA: TGTGCCAGCAGCCACGACAGGGGGGGGAATGGCTACACCTTC
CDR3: CASSHDRGGNGYTF

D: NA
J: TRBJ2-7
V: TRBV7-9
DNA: TGTGCCAGCAGCTTAGAATACCCTTTCGGGAGAAACGCCTACGAGCAGTACTTC
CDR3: CASSLEYPFGRNAYEQYF

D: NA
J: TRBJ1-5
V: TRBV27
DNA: TGTGCCAGCAGTTTGGGGGCGGTGGGAAATCAGCCCCAGCATTTT
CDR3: CASSLGAVGNQPQHF

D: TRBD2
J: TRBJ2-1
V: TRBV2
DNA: TGTGCCAGCACCGGACTAGCTACCTACAATGAGCAGTTCTTC
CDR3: CASTGLATYNEQFF

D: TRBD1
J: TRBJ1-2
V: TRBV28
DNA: TGTGCCAGCAGGACAGGGGGCAAGTATGGCTACACCTTC
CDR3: CASRTGGKYGYTF

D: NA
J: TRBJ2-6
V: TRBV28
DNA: TGTGCCAGCTCCTCCTGGGCGAAGAGCTCTGGGGCCAACGTCCTGACTTTC
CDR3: CASSSWAKSSGANVLTF

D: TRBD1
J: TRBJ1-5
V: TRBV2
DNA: TGTGCCAGCAGCGGACAGGCAGCTCATAGCAATCAGCCCCAGCATTTT
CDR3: CASSGQAAHSNQPQHF

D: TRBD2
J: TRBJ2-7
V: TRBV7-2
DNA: TGTGCCAGCAGCTTGGATCTAGCGGGATACGAGCAGTACTTC
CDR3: CASSLDLAGYEQYF

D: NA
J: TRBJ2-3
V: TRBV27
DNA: TGTGCCAGCAGTTCCACAGGGATCTCGCAGTATTTT
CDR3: CASSSTGISQYF

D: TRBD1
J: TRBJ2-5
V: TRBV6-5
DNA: TGTGCCAGCTTTGCAGGGGGAGAGACCCAGTACTTC
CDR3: CASFAGGETQYF

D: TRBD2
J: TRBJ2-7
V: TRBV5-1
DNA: TGCGCCAGCAGCTTGGTTCGGACTAGCGGGGGGGCCTCCTACGAGCAGTACTTC
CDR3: CASSLVRTSGGASYEQYF

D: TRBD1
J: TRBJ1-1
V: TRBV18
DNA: TGTGCCAGCTCGTTACGGGACAGCCCCAACACTGAAGCTTTCTTT
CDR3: CASSLRDSPNTEAFF

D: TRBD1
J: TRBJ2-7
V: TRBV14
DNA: TGTGCCAGCAGCCAAGATTGGGGACAGGGTGGCTACGAGCAGTACTTC
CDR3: CASSQDWGQGGYEQYF

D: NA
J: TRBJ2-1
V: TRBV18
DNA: TGTGCCAGCTCACACCGGGATCCCAATGAGCAGTTCTTC
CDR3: CASSHRDPNEQFF

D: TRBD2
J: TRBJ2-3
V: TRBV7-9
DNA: TGTGCCAGCCGGCGGGGGGCAACAGATACGCAGTATTTT
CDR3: CASRRGATDTQYF

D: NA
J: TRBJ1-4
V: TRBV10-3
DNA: TGTGCCATCAGTGCCGTCAGGGATTCAACTAATGAAAAACTGTTTTTT
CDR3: CAISAVRDSTNEKLFF

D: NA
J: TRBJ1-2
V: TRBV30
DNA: TGTACCTGGAGTGTAGAGAACTATGGCTACACCTTC
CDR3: CTWSVENYGYTF

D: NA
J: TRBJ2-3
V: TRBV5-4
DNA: TGTGCCAGCAGCATACGCTTAACTAGCACAGATACGCAGTATTTT
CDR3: CASSIRLTSTDTQYF

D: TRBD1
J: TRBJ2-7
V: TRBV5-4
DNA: TGTGCCAGCAGCCCCATTACAGGGGCCCCCTACGAGCAGTACTTC
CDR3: CASSPITGAPYEQYF

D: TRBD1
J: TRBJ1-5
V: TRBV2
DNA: TGTGCCAGCAGTGGAGGGGACAGATCAAATAGCAATCAGCCCCAGCATTTT
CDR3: CASSGGDRSNSNQPQHF

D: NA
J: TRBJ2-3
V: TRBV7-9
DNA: TGTGCCAGCAGCATCCGGGGAGATACGCAGTATTTT
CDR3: CASSIRGDTQYF

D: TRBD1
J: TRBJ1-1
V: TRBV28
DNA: TGTGCCAGCAGTTTATCCCCAGGGGGCCGAACTGAAGCTTTCTTT
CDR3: CASSLSPGGRTEAFF

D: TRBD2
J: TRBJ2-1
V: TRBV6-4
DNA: TGTGCCAGCAGTGACTCTAGCGGGCGTTTCAATGAGCAGTTCTTC
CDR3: CASSDSSGRFNEQFF

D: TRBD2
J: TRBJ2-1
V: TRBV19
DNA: TGTGCCAGTAGTATCGGACTAGCGGGAAGTAATGAGCAGTTCTTC
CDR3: CASSIGLAGSNEQFF

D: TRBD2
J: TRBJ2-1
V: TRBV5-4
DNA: TGTGCCAGCAGCTTCCCCACTAGCGGGGGGTTGGGGGAGCAGTTCTTC
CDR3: CASSFPTSGGLGEQFF

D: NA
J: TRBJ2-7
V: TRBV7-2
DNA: TGTGCCAGCAGCTTACGGGTTTCCTACGAGCAGTACTTC
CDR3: CASSLRVSYEQYF

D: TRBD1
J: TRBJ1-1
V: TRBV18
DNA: TGTGCCAGCTCACCAACGGGACAGCAAAACACTGAAGCTTTCTTT
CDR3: CASSPTGQQNTEAFF

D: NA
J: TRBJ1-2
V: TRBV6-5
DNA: TGTGCCAGCAGTCCCCGGACTCCTGTTGGGGGCTACACCTTC
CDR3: CASSPRTPVGGYTF

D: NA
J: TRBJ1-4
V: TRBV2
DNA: TGTGCCAGCAGTGTTGGGTATAACAGTGGAGAAAAACTGTTTTTT
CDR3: CASSVGYNSGEKLFF

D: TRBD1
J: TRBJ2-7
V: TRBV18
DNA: TGTGCCAGCTCCCCCAGGGACAGCCCTTACTCCTACGAGCAGTACTTC
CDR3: CASSPRDSPYSYEQYF

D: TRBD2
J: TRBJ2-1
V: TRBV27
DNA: TGTGCCAGCAGTCGGGGAGGGTCCTACAATGAGCAGTTCTTC
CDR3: CASSRGGSYNEQFF

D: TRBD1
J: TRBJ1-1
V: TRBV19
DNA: TGTGCCAGTAGTAAACTTGACAGGGACACTGAAGCTTTCTTT
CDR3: CASSKLDRDTEAFF

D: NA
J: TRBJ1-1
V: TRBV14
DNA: TGTGCCAGCAGCCCCGGAGGATCAGTGAACACTGAAGCTTTCTTT
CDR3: CASSPGGSVNTEAFF

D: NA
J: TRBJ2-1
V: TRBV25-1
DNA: TGTGCCAGCACAAGGGGCTGGGGCTACAATGAGCAGTTCTTC
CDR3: CASTRGWGYNEQFF

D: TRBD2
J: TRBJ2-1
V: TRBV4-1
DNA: TGCGCCAGCAGCCAGGTTAGCGGGAGGGCCTACAATGAGCAGTTCTTC
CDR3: CASSQVSGRAYNEQFF

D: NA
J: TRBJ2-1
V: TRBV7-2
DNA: TGTGCCAGCAGCCCAGGATACAATGAGCAGTTCTTC
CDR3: CASSPGYNEQFF

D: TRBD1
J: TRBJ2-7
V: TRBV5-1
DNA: TGCGCCAGCAGCGCGGGACAGGGGGTTTACGAGCAGTACTTC
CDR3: CASSAGQGVYEQYF

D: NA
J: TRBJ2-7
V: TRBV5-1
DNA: TGCGCCAGCAGCTTGGGTGGGAGCTCCTACGAGCAGTACTTC
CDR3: CASSLGGSSYEQYF

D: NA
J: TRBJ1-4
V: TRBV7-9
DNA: TGTGCCAGCAGCTTACAGACGGGCCTAGCTGAAAAACTGTTTTTT
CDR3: CASSLQTGLAEKLFF

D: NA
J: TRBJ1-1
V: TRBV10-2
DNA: TGCGCCAGCAGTTTACAGAACACTGAAGCTTTCTTT
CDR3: CASSLQNTEAFF

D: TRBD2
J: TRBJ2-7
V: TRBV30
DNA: TGTGCCTGGAGTGATAGCGGGGGTAACTACGAGCAGTACTTC
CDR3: CAWSDSGGNYEQYF

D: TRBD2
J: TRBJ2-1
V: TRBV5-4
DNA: TGTGCCAGCAGCATAACTAGCGGGGGGGACAATGAGCAGTTCTTC
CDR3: CASSITSGGDNEQFF

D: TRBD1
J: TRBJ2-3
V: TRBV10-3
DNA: TGTGCCATCAGTGGGCGGACAGGGGGAAGCACAGATACGCAGTATTTT
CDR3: CAISGRTGGSTDTQYF

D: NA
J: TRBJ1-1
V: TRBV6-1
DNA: TGTGCCAGCAGCACGGGGGGGCTCAACACTGAAGCTTTCTTT
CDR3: CASSTGGLNTEAFF

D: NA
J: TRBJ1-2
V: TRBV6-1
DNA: TGTGCCAGCAGTGAAAATTGGGGGGAGAGCTATGGCTACACCTTC
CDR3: CASSENWGESYGYTF

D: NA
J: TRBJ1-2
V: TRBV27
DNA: TGTGCCAGCAGCTCGGGACTCAGGAGCTACACCTTC
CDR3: CASSSGLRSYTF

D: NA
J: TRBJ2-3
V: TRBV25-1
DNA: TGCGCCAGCTCGATCAGGACAGGGAGGGCAGATACGCAGTATTTT
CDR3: CASSIRTGRADTQYF

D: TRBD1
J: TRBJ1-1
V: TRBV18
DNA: TGTGCCAGCTACCTAACCGGGACAGTGAACACTGAAGCTTTCTTT
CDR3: CASYLTGTVNTEAFF

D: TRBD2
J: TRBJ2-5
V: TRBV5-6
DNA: TGTGCCAGCAGCTTGGCAGCGCTAGCGGAGTACCAAGAGACCCAGTACTTC
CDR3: CASSLAALAEYQETQYF

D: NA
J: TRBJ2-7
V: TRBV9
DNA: TGTGCCAGCAGCCCCTCGGGGGAACCCTACGAGCAGTACTTC
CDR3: CASSPSGEPYEQYF

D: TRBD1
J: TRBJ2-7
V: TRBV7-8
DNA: TGTGCCAGCAGCTACTTAGGACAGGGGGCATACGAGCAGTACTTC
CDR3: CASSYLGQGAYEQYF

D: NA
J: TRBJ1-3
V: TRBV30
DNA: TGTGCCTGGAACCAGGACTCTGGAAACACCATATATTTT
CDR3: CAWNQDSGNTIYF